What follows describes a single TCR beta chain. What it binds is not known. The sample comes from a study of T cell responses to AZD1222 COVID-19 vaccine. Study-level results: White British ancestry dominated among donors, who included more females, and clonal diversity was possibly underestimated. Increases in Spike-specific TCR breadth and depth were seen after two AZD1222 doses. The repertoires were collected only after the peak T cell response.

Trimming cost V 4 bases and J 4 bases, with 19 bases left between them. Germline V gene sequence: CDR1 SGHVS, CDR2 FNYEAQ. The CDR3 covers 16 residues. TCRdb's copy holds only in-frame clones and misses some; the assay was immunoSEQ multiplex PCR. The data contain 130,000 to 150,000 clones, about nine tenths of them singletons. This TCR was recovered from an adult in good health. Sample: peripheral blood, taken on day 0 of AZD1222 vaccination. The chain has TRBV7-6 and TRBJ1-2; tentatively, D is TRBD1 (5 bases). DNA for the CDR3: TGTGCCAGCAGCTCTGTATTAGCAGGGACTCCCTATGGCTACACCTTC. This codes for CASSSVLAGTPYGYTF.